The text below deals with one T cell receptor beta chain. What it binds is not known. The CDR3 extends over 13 amino acids. Looked up from germline, CDR1 is MNHEY and CDR2 is SVGEGT. TCRdb derives one entry per CDR3 protein from the 5' RACE reads, leaving out DNA. The sample totals about 380,000 distinct CDR3 sequences. This entry belongs to a study of monozygotic twins with inflammatory bowel disease. Whole-study results and caveats: Among IBD patients, TCRbeta diversity (inverse Simpson) was lower than in healthy co-twins.

Each donor gave roughly 2.5 ml of peripheral blood. After skipping T cell sorting, the authors isolated total RNA from whole blood. The sequenced sample was blood. The TCR was taken from a human donor with ulcerative colitis or Crohn's disease, or a healthy co-twin of an affected twin (not recorded which). The chain has TRBV6-2 or TRBV6-3 and TRBJ2-1; absent DNA, TCRdb's TRBD1 call cannot be checked. This CDR3 is CASSSIRGLEQFF.